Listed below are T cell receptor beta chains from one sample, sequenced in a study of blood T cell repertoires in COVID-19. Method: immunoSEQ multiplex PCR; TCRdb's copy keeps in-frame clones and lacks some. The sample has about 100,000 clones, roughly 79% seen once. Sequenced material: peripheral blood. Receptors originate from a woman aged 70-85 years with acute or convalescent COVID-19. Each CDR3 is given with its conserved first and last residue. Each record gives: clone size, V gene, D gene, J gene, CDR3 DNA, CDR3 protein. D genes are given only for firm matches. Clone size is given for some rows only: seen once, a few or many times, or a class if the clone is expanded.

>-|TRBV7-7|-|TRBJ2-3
TGTGCCAGCAGCTTAGGACAGACCACAGATACGCAGTATTTT
CASSLGQTTDTQYF
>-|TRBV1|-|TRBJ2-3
TGCACCAGCAGCCGGGGCCGGGGGAACAATGGAACAGATACGCAGTATTTT
CTSSRGRGNNGTDTQYF
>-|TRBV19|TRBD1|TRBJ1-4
TGTGCCAGTACCCCCACCAGGGGGACAGGTATCGAAAAACTGTTTTTT
CASTPTRGTGIEKLFF
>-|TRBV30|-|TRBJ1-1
TGTGCCTGGGTGCCTCGGACAGCCATAGAAGCTTTCTTT
CAWVPRTAIEAFF
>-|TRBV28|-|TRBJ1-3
TGTGCCAGCAGTTTATTGTGGGAGCACGGCTCTGGAAACACCATATATTTT
CASSLLWEHGSGNTIYF
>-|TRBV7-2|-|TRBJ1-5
TGTGCCAGCAGCTGGGGCTCTAGCAATCAGCCCCAGCATTTT
CASSWGSSNQPQHF
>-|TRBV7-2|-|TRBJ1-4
TGTGCCAGCAGCTCCCAGGGTGCAACTAATGAAAAACTGTTTTTT
CASSSQGATNEKLFF
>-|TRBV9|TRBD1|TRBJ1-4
TGTGCCAGCAGCGGGACAGGGAATTCTAATGAAAAACTGTTTTTT
CASSGTGNSNEKLFF
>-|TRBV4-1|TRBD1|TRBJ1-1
TGCGCCAGCAGCCAAGCAGGGGGCTCGAACACTGAAGCTTTCTTT
CASSQAGGSNTEAFF
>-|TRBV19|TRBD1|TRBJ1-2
TGTGCCAGTGGGGACAGGGGGCGCCGCTATGGCTACACCTTC
CASGDRGRRYGYTF
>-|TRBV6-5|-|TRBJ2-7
TGTGCCAGCAGTTGGGAGGCCGGGACGACCTACGAGCAGTACTTC
CASSWEAGTTYEQYF
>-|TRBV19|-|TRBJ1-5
TGTGCCAGTAGTGGGGTTTTCACAGGCAACAATCAGCCCCAGCATTTT
CASSGVFTGNNQPQHF
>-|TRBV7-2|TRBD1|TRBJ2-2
TGTGCCAGCAGTCGACAGGGGACGAACACCGGGGAGCTGTTTTTT
CASSRQGTNTGELFF
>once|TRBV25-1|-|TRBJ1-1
TGTGCCAGCAGTGACACGTATAGGGGCGGTCGAACTGAAGCTTTCTTT
CASSDTYRGGRTEAFF
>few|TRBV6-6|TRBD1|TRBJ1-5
TGTGCCAGCAGTTACGTACAGGGGGGATCGCCCCAGCATTTT
CASSYVQGGSPQHF
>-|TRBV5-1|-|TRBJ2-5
TGCGCCAGCAGCTGGGGGGACAGCCAAGAGACCCAGTACTTC
CASSWGDSQETQYF
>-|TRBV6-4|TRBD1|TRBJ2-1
TGTGCCAGCAGAGATTCGGACAGGGGCAATGAGCAGTTCTTC
CASRDSDRGNEQFF
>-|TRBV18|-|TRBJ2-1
TGTGCCAGCTCAGAACCTGCTAGGTCCTACAATGAGCAGTTCTTC
CASSEPARSYNEQFF
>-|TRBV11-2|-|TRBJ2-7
TGTGCCAGCAGCTTCGACGGGGATTCCTACGAGCAGTACTTC
CASSFDGDSYEQYF
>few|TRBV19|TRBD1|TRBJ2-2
TGTGCCAGTAGTCCCGGGACAGGGGGCACCGGGGAGCTGTTTTTT
CASSPGTGGTGELFF
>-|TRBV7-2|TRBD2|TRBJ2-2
TGTGCCAGCAGCTTAAGGGGACTAGCAGACGGGGAGCTGTTTTTT
CASSLRGLADGELFF
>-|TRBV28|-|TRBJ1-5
TGTGCCAGCAGATCCGGGGGGGGACTTATCCATCAGCCCCAGCATTTT
CASRSGGGLIHQPQHF
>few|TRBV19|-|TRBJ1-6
TGTGCCAGTAGTATCGTTGGAGTGACCTATAATTCACCCCTCCACTTT
CASSIVGVTYNSPLHF
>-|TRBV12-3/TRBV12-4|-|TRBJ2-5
TGTGCCAGCAGCCCTCTACAAGAGACCCAGTACTTC
CASSPLQETQYF
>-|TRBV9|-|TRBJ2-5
TGTGCCAGCAGCCCCCCGTACCCGGGACAAGAGACCCAGTACTTC
CASSPPYPGQETQYF
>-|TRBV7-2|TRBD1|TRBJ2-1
TGTGCCAGCAGCTTACAGGGGGATCTGTACAATGAGCAGTTCTTC
CASSLQGDLYNEQFF
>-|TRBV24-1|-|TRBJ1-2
TGTGCCACCAGTGAGGCAGGGGCGACCTATGGCTACACCTTC
CATSEAGATYGYTF
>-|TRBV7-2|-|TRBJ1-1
TGTGCCAGCAGCCCGGGGGGGGAGTACCAAGCTTTCTTT
CASSPGGEYQAFF
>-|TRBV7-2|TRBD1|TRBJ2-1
TGTGCCAGCAGACCGGACAGGGGAAGCAGCAATGAGCAGTTCTTC
CASRPDRGSSNEQFF
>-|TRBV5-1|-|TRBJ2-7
TGCGCCAGCAGTATGCCGGGGGTGGACTTTTTCGACGAGCAGTACTTC
CASSMPGVDFFDEQYF
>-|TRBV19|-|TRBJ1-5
TGTGCCAGTAGTACCTCCGCGTATAGCAATCAGCCCCAGCATTTT
CASSTSAYSNQPQHF
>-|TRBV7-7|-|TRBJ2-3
TGTGCCAGCAGCTTAAGCGGGCCCAGTAGCACAGATACGCAGTATTTT
CASSLSGPSSTDTQYF
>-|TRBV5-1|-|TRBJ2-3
TGCGCCAGCCGAGGACAGTCCGTAGTGGGGGAACCAGATACGCAGTATTTT
CASRGQSVVGEPDTQYF
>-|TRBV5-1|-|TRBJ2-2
TGCGCCAGCAGCCAGCGAGCAGACACCGGGGAGCTGTTTTTT
CASSQRADTGELFF
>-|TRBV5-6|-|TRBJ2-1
TGTGCCAGCAGCGTCTTTTCCCCGGGGGGCCACAATGAGCAGTTCTTC
CASSVFSPGGHNEQFF
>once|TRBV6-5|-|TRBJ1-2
TGTGCCAGCAGGCGTCGGGAGGTGCCGACCTATGGCTACACCTTC
CASRRREVPTYGYTF
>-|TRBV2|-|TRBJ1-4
TGTGCCAGCAGTGATGAACAGGTAGCTGAAAAACTGTTTTTT
CASSDEQVAEKLFF